A selection of T cell receptor beta chains follows, all from one sample in a study of blood T cell repertoires in COVID-19. Using immunoSEQ multiplex PCR, the repertoire was profiled, and TCRdb retains in-frame clones only, with some absent. The data contain approximately 240,000 clones, more than 80% of them singletons. The sequenced material came from peripheral blood. These receptors originate from a woman in her 30s with COVID-19, enrolled during active disease. Each CDR3 is given with its conserved first and last residue. A D gene is named only where the DNA matches it firmly. The listing skips clone size in some rows; elsewhere it reads once, few, many or a size class.

J gene	D gene	V gene	CDR3 length	clone size	CDR3 protein	CDR3 DNA
TRBJ2-7	NA	TRBV5-6	13	NA	CASRSSDSYEQYF	TGTGCCAGCAGATCCAGTGACTCCTACGAGCAGTACTTC
TRBJ1-1	NA	TRBV6-4	16	NA	CASSAHLGPRNTEAFF	TGTGCCAGCAGTGCCCACTTGGGCCCGAGGAACACTGAAGCTTTCTTT
TRBJ2-2	NA	TRBV6-5	14	once	CASSFRERAGELFF	TGTGCCAGCAGTTTCCGGGAGCGAGCCGGGGAGCTGTTTTTT
TRBJ2-1	NA	TRBV29-1	15	NA	CSVADWRTPINEQFF	TGCAGCGTCGCAGACTGGCGGACACCTATCAATGAGCAGTTCTTC
TRBJ2-1	TRBD2	TRBV30	19	once	CAWIAGLAGGGSSYNEQFF	TGTGCCTGGATCGCGGGACTAGCGGGGGGGGGAAGCTCCTACAATGAGCAGTTCTTC
TRBJ1-4	NA	TRBV2	14	few	CASRLAGLDEKLFF	TGTGCCAGCCGGCTGGCAGGCTTAGATGAAAAACTGTTTTTT
TRBJ2-5	TRBD2	TRBV7-9	13	NA	CASSLGEGETQYF	TGTGCCAGCAGCTTAGGGGAGGGTGAGACCCAGTACTTC
TRBJ1-1	NA	TRBV29-1	13	NA	CSVSWQGNTEAFF	TGCAGCGTGTCGTGGCAGGGGAACACTGAAGCTTTCTTT
TRBJ2-2	NA	TRBV29-1	13	NA	CSVGHPNTGELFF	TGCAGCGTGGGACACCCGAACACCGGGGAGCTGTTTTTT
TRBJ1-2	TRBD1	TRBV14	15	NA	CASSQYSQGNYGYTF	TGTGCCAGCAGCCAGTACTCACAGGGGAACTATGGCTACACCTTC
TRBJ2-5	NA	TRBV7-3	14	NA	CASSPPSAVETQYF	TGTGCCAGCAGCCCCCCTAGCGCCGTAGAGACCCAGTACTTC
TRBJ1-2	TRBD1	TRBV27	16	NA	CASSPTRTGRKGGYTF	TGTGCCAGCAGTCCGACCCGGACAGGTCGTAAAGGAGGCTACACCTTC
TRBJ1-5	NA	TRBV5-4	12	few	CASSAPSMPQHF	TGTGCCAGCAGCGCCCCCAGTATGCCCCAGCATTTT
TRBJ1-4	TRBD1	TRBV2	13	NA	CASKTTDRAKLFF	TGTGCCAGCAAAACCACTGACAGGGCGAAGCTGTTTTTT
TRBJ2-7	NA	TRBV4-3	14	NA	CASSQDPGSYEQYF	TGCGCCAGCAGCCAAGATCCGGGATCCTACGAGCAGTACTTC
TRBJ1-5	NA	TRBV27	14	NA	CASSLGAGHQPQHF	TGTGCCAGCAGTTTGGGGGCAGGGCATCAGCCCCAGCATTTT
TRBJ2-7	NA	TRBV19	19	NA	CASSPRTGIAGKLNYEQYF	TGTGCCAGTAGCCCTCGGACAGGTATAGCGGGGAAGCTAAACTACGAGCAGTACTTC
TRBJ2-5	NA	TRBV5-1	15	NA	CASSLEDRPQETQYF	TGCGCCAGCAGCTTGGAGGACAGACCCCAAGAGACCCAGTACTTC
TRBJ2-3	TRBD2	TRBV2	14	NA	CASSGLAGGDTQYF	TGTGCCAGCAGTGGGCTAGCGGGAGGAGATACGCAGTATTTT
TRBJ1-1	NA	TRBV5-3	15	NA	CARSLRDNQNTEAFF	TGTGCCAGAAGCTTGCGGGACAACCAGAACACTGAAGCTTTCTTT
TRBJ1-2	NA	TRBV29-1	12	NA	CSVQDRNYGYTF	TGCAGCGTTCAAGACAGGAACTATGGCTACACCTTC
TRBJ1-1	NA	TRBV30	12	once	CASARLDTEAFF	TGTGCCTCCGCACGGTTAGACACTGAAGCTTTCTTT
TRBJ2-2	NA	TRBV3-1/TRBV3-2	13	few	CASSQESTGELFF	TGTGCCAGCAGCCAGGAGAGCACCGGGGAGCTGTTTTTT
TRBJ2-4	NA	TRBV5-1	16	NA	CASSLAGARQKNIQYF	TGCGCCAGCAGCTTGGCGGGTGCGAGGCAGAAAAACATTCAGTACTTC
TRBJ2-5	TRBD2	TRBV5-4	15	NA	CASSLPGGGQETQYF	TGTGCCAGCAGCTTGCCGGGGGGGGGTCAAGAGACCCAGTACTTC
TRBJ2-5	NA	TRBV6-6	13	once	CASTQGRGETQYF	TGTGCCAGCACCCAGGGCAGGGGAGAGACCCAGTACTTC
TRBJ2-7	TRBD2	TRBV5-4	16	NA	CASSFFSGRDSYEQYF	TGTGCCAGCAGCTTTTTTAGCGGGAGAGACTCCTACGAGCAGTACTTC
TRBJ2-1	TRBD2	TRBV2	15	NA	CASRPTSGRADEQFF	TGTGCCAGCAGGCCGACTAGCGGGAGGGCTGATGAGCAGTTCTTC
TRBJ2-2	TRBD2	TRBV15	19	NA	CATSRDATSGGFYTGELFF	TGTGCCACCAGCAGGGACGCGACTAGCGGGGGTTTTTACACCGGGGAGCTGTTTTTT
TRBJ1-2	TRBD1	TRBV6-5	15	few	CASSLGTVNPLSYTF	TGTGCCAGCTCACTCGGGACAGTGAACCCTTTGTCCTACACCTTC
TRBJ1-2	NA	TRBV9	16	NA	CASSVARTASNYGYTF	TGTGCCAGCAGCGTAGCCAGGACAGCTTCTAACTATGGCTACACCTTC
TRBJ2-3	TRBD1	TRBV27	16	NA	CASSLYRGHGTDTQYF	TGTGCCAGCAGTTTATACAGGGGGCACGGCACAGATACGCAGTATTTT
TRBJ1-1	NA	TRBV19	15	NA	CASSINWGSDTEAFF	TGTGCCAGTAGTATAAATTGGGGCAGTGACACTGAAGCTTTCTTT
TRBJ2-1	TRBD2	TRBV9	16	NA	CASSVASGGGHNEQFF	TGTGCCAGCAGCGTGGCTAGCGGAGGCGGCCACAATGAGCAGTTCTTC
TRBJ1-3	NA	TRBV3-1/TRBV3-2	18	NA	CASSQEGRGASWGNTIYF	TGTGCCAGCAGCCAAGAGGGCAGGGGCGCGAGTTGGGGAAACACCATATATTTT
TRBJ1-4	NA	TRBV7-6	15	NA	CASSSWTDGDEKLFF	TGTGCCAGCAGCTCGTGGACCGACGGGGATGAAAAACTGTTTTTT
TRBJ2-5	TRBD2	TRBV5-1	18	NA	CASSPGGTSGGIQETQYF	TGCGCCAGCAGCCCGGGAGGGACTAGCGGGGGGATCCAAGAGACCCAGTACTTC
TRBJ2-7	NA	TRBV24-1	12	NA	CPRVWSSYEQYF	TGTCCGAGGGTTTGGAGCTCCTACGAGCAGTACTTC
TRBJ2-4	NA	TRBV7-9	15	NA	CASSPGGSYGNIQYF	TGTGCCAGCAGCCCCGGAGGGTCGTATGGGAACATTCAGTACTTC
TRBJ2-7	NA	TRBV9	17	NA	CASSVEGGHSFSYEQYF	TGTGCCAGCAGCGTAGAAGGCGGACACAGCTTCTCCTACGAGCAGTACTTC
TRBJ2-2	NA	TRBV10-3	14	NA	CAPPGGAGTGELFF	TGTGCACCTCCGGGGGGCGCGGGGACCGGGGAGCTGTTTTTT
TRBJ1-1	TRBD1	TRBV7-3	14	NA	CASSPKTGATEAFF	TGTGCCAGCAGCCCGAAGACAGGGGCCACTGAAGCTTTCTTT
TRBJ2-5	TRBD2	TRBV29-1	19	NA	CSVEDPERGGIFSRETQYF	TGCAGCGTTGAAGATCCTGAGCGGGGGGGGATATTCTCGAGAGAGACCCAGTACTTC
TRBJ1-1	TRBD1	TRBV7-9	16	NA	CASSSDLMTGGTEAFF	TGTGCCAGCAGCTCTGACCTGATGACAGGGGGCACTGAAGCTTTCTTT
TRBJ2-1	NA	TRBV2	13	NA	CASSETTAGEQFF	TGTGCCAGCAGTGAGACTACGGCCGGTGAGCAGTTCTTC
TRBJ2-7	TRBD1	TRBV7-2	14	NA	CASSMDRASYEQYF	TGTGCCAGCAGCATGGACAGGGCTTCCTACGAGCAGTACTTC
TRBJ2-4	TRBD1	TRBV5-1	16	NA	CASSDLLGTGKNIQYF	TGCGCCAGCAGCGACCTCCTCGGGACAGGTAAAAACATTCAGTACTTC
TRBJ1-1	NA	TRBV9	14	NA	CASSVQDLNTEAFF	TGTGCCAGCAGCGTACAGGATTTGAACACTGAAGCTTTCTTT
TRBJ1-2	NA	TRBV3-1/TRBV3-2	14	NA	CASSQEGRVYGYTF	TGTGCCAGCAGCCAAGAAGGCAGGGTTTATGGCTACACCTTC
TRBJ1-3	NA	TRBV6-5	14	NA	CASSLTGSGNTIYF	TGTGCCAGCAGTTTGACAGGCTCTGGAAACACCATATATTTT
TRBJ1-3	NA	TRBV7-9	14	few	CASSLDRTPNTIYF	TGTGCCAGCAGCTTAGATAGGACTCCGAACACCATATATTTT
TRBJ2-1	NA	TRBV15	14	NA	CATSSEAGRNEQFF	TGTGCCACCAGCAGCGAGGCGGGTAGGAATGAGCAGTTCTTC
TRBJ1-5	NA	TRBV6-6	17	NA	CASSRAAGTGRNQPQHF	TGTGCCAGCAGCCGAGCGGCGGGTACAGGGCGAAATCAGCCCCAGCATTTT
TRBJ1-1	NA	TRBV30	14	NA	CAWSVPGGVTEAFF	TGTGCCTGGAGTGTACCTGGGGGGGTCACTGAAGCTTTCTTT
TRBJ2-5	NA	TRBV28	15	NA	CASSLRNRAGETQYF	TGTGCCAGCAGTTTGAGGAACAGGGCAGGAGAGACCCAGTACTTC